The present T cell receptor (beta chain) was sequenced within a study of metastatic and nonmetastatic thyroid tumors. About the study: Malignant thyroid and benign thyroid patients provided blood and tumor or nodule tissue whose repertoires were compared. Findings of the study overall: Reported TCR beta diversity, measured in blood and tumor, was significantly higher for malignant thyroid tumors than for benign nodules.

No treatment of any kind had been given to any patient before thyroid surgery. About this clone itself: Antigen unknown.

V was pared by 6 bases and J by 3 bases, with 8 bases of the junction left unmatched. The CDR3 extends over 15 amino acids. CDR1 is MDHEN and CDR2 is SYDVKM in the germline V gene. Authors' analysis steps: What underpinned the distant-metastasis classifier for papillary thyroid cancer was the set of CDR3 differences across clinicopathological groups. TCRdb re-called the PCR reads with MiXCR. These V and J calls rely on TCRdb rather than the paper's analysis. The table lists 84,000 or so clones, around 9.1% of them singletons, with 8.8% in the top ten. The rearrangement joins TRBV28 to TRBJ2-3, with 8 positions matching TRBD2. Specimen: blood. The sequence came from a female donor with papillary thyroid cancer or a benign thyroid nodule (not recorded which). Some clones in this sample may be carry-over from other donors' samples. CDR3 in DNA: TGTGCCAGCAGCCTCCCGACTAGCGAAACAGATACGCAGTATTTT. This gives the protein CASSLPTSETDTQYF.